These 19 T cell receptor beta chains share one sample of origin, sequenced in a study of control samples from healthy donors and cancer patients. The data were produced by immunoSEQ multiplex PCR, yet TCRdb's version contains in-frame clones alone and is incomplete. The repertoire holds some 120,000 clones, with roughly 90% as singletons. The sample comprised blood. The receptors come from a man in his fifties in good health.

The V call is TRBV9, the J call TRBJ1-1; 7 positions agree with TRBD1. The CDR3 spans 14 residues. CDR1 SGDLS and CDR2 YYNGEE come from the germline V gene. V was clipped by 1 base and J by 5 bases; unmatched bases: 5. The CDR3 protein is CASSVRDSGTEAFF. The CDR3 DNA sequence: TGTGCCAGCAGCGTAAGGGACAGCGGGACTGAAGCTTTCTTT.

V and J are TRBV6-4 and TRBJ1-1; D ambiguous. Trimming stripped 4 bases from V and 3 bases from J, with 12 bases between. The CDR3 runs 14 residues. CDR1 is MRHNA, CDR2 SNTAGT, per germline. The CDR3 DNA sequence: TGTGCCAGCAGTGTAGAGGATGGGTACACTGAAGCTTTCTTT. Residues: CASSVEDGYTEAFF.

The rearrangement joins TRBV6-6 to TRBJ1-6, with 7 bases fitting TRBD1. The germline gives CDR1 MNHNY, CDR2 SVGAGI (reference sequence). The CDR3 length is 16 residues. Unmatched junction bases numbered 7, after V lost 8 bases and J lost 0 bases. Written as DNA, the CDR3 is TGTGCCAGCGACAGGGATACGAGCTCCTATAATTCACCCCTCCACTTT. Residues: CASDRDTSSYNSPLHF.

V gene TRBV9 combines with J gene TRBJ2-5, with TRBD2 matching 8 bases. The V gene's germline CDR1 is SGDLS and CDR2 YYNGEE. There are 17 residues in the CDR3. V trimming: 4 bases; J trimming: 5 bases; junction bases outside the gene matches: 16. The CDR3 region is CASSPSGARGAVETQYF. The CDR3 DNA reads TGTGCCAGCAGCCCGTCCGGGGCGCGGGGGGCGGTGGAGACCCAGTACTTC.

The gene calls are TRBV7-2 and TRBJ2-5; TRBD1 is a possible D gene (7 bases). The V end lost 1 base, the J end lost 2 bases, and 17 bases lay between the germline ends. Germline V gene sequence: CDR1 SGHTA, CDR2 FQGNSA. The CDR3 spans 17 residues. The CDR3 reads CASSLGQGGSNQETQYF. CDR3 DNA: TGTGCCAGCAGCTTAGGGCAGGGGGGATCAAATCAAGAGACCCAGTACTTC.

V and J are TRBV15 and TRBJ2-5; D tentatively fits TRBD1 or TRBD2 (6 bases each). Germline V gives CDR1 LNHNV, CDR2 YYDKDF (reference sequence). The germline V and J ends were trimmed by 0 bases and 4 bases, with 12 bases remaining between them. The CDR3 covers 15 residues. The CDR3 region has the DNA TGTGCCACCAGCAGAGATAGGGGGGCGGGAGAGACCCAGTACTTC. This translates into CATSRDRGAGETQYF.

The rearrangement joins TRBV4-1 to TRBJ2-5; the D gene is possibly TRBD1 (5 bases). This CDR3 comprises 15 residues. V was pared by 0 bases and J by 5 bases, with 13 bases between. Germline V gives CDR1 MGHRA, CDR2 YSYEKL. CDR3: CASSQETAGWETQYF. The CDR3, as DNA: TGCGCCAGCAGCCAAGAGACGGCAGGGTGGGAGACCCAGTACTTC.

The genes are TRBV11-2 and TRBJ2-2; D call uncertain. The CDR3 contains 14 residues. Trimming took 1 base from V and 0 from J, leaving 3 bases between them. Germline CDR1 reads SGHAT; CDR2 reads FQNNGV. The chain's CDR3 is CASSLAANTGELFF. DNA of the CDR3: TGTGCCAGCAGCTTAGCGGCGAACACCGGGGAGCTGTTTTTT.

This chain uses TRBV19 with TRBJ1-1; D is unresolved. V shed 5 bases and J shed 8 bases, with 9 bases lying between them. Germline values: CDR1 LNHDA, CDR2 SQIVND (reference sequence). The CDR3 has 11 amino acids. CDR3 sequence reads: CASSAGGEAFF. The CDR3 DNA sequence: TGTGCCAGTAGTGCGGGCGGGGAAGCTTTCTTT.

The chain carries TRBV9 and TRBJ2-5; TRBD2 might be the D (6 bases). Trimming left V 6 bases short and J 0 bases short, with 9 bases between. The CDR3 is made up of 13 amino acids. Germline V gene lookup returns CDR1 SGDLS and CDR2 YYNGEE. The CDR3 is CASKGTDQETQYF. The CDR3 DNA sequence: TGTGCCAGCAAAGGGACTGACCAAGAGACCCAGTACTTC.

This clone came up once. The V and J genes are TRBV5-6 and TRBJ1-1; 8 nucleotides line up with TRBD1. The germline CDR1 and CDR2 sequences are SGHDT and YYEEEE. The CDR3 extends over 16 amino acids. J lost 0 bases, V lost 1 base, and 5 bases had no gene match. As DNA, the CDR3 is TGTGCCAGCAGCTTGATGACAGGGGTTATGAACACTGAAGCTTTCTTT. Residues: CASSLMTGVMNTEAFF.

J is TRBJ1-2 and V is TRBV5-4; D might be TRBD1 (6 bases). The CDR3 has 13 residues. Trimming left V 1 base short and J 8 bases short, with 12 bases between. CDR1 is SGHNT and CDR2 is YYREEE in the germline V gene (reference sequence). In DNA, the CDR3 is TGTGCCAGCAGCTTGAGTGGAACAGGGGGCTACACCTTC. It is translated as CASSLSGTGGYTF. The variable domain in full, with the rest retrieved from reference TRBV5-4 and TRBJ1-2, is ETGVTQSPTHLIKTRGQQVTLRCSSQSGHNTVSWYQQALGQGPQFIFQYYREEENGRGNFPPRFSGLQFPNYSSELNVNALELDDSALYLCASSLSGTGGYTFGSGTRLTVV.

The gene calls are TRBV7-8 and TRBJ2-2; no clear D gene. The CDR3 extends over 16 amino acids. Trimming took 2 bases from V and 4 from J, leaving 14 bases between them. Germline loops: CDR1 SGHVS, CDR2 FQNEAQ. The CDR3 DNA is TGTGCCAGCAGCTTAACCCCTGTAACCACCACCGGGGAGCTGTTTTTT. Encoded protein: CASSLTPVTTTGELFF.

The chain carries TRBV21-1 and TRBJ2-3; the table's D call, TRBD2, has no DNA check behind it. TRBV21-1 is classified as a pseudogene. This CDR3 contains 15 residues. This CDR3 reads CASSRGTSGTDTQYF. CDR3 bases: TGTGCCAGCAGCCGCGGGACTAGCGGGACAGATACGCAGTATTTT.

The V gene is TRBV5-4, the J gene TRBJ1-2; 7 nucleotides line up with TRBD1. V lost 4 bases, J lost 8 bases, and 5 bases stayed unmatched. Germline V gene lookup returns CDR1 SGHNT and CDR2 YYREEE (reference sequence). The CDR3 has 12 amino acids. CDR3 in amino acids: CASSRQGEGYTF. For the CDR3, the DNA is TGTGCCAGCAGCCGGCAGGGGGAGGGCTACACCTTC.

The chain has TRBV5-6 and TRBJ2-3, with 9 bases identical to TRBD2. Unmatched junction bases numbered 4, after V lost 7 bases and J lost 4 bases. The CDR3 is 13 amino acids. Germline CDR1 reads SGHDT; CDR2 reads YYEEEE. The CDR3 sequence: CASGRGGPDTQYF. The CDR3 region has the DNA TGTGCCAGCGGGCGGGGGGGCCCAGATACGCAGTATTTT.

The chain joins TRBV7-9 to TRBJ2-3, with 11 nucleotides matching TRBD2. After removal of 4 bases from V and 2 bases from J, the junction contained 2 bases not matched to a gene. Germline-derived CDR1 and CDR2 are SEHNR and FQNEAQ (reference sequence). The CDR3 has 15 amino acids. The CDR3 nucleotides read TGTGCCAGCAGCTCGGGACTAGCGGTCACAGATACGCAGTATTTT. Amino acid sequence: CASSSGLAVTDTQYF.

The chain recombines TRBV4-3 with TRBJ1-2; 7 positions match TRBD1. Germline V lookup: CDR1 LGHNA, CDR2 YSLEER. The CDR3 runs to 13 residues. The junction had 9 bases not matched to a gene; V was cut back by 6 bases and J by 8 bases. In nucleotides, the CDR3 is TGCGCCAGCAGTCTAGACAGGGCGCGGGGCTACACCTTC. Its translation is CASSLDRARGYTF.

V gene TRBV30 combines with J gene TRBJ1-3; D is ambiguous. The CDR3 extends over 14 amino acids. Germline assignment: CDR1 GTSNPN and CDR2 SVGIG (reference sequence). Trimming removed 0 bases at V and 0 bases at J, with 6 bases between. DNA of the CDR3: TGTGCCTGGAGTGTAACCAGCTCTGGAAACACCATATATTTT. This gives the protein CAWSVTSSGNTIYF.